This T cell receptor beta chain was recorded in a study of T cell responses to AZD1222 COVID-19 vaccine. Trimming shortened V by 0 bases and J by 6 bases, and 12 bases separated the two germline ends. The CDR3 consists of 15 residues. The V gene's germline CDR1 is LNHNV and CDR2 YYDKDF (reference sequence). In its sample, this clone was seen once. Measured with immunoSEQ multiplex PCR; TCRdb has only the in-frame clones, and not every one. The repertoire has under 150,000 clones, 85% to 90% of them found once; the top ten carry under 2%. This clonotype originated in an adult who received the AZD1222 COVID-19 vaccine. The genes are TRBV15 and TRBJ1-5; a possible D gene is TRBD1 (5 bases). The sample was peripheral blood, taken 28 days after the second AZD1222 dose. The DNA for the CDR3 is TGTGCCACCAGCAGAGAAACTGGAGGGGTTCAGCCCCAGCATTTT. Translation: CATSRETGGVQPQHF. Combining the CDR3 with reference TRBV15 and TRBJ1-5 gives the whole variable domain DAMVIQNPRYQVTQFGKPVTLSCSQTLNHNVMYWYQQKSSQAPKLLFHYYDKDFNNEADTPDNFQSRRPNTSFCFLDIRSPGLGDTAMYLCATSRETGGVQPQHFGDGTRLSIL.